Below are 5 T cell receptor beta chains sequenced from a single sample in a study of cytomegalovirus exposure and HLA in healthy donors. TCRdb keeps only in-frame clones here, not all; method: immunoSEQ multiplex PCR. The table has roughly 150,000 clones, about 96% seen once. The sample was PBMCs. The receptors derive from a woman aged 18-35 years in good health and CMV-seronegative.

The V call is TRBV5-1, the J call TRBJ2-2, with 10 nucleotides matching TRBD1. This CDR3 has 15 amino acids. Germline CDR1 reads SGHRS; CDR2 reads YFSETQ. Trimming took 3 bases from V and 4 from J; bases not matched to a gene: 3. Here the CDR3 reads CASSSGTGATGELFF. Written as DNA, the CDR3 is TGCGCCAGCAGCTCCGGGACAGGGGCCACCGGGGAGCTGTTTTTT.

This clone was recorded only once. The V and J genes are TRBV5-1 and TRBJ2-5; TRBD1 agrees at 7 bases. CDR3 length: 13 residues. CDR1 and CDR2 from the germline V gene are SGHRS and YFSETQ. The ends lost 4 bases at V and 4 bases at J; junction bases unmatched: 4. The CDR3 protein is CASSLTGPETQYF. The CDR3 DNA is TGCGCCAGCAGCCTGACAGGGCCAGAGACCCAGTACTTC.

V is TRBV5-1 and J is TRBJ2-1; perhaps TRBD2 as D (7 bases). Trimming stripped 2 bases from V and 6 bases from J, with 12 bases between. The V gene's germline CDR1 is SGHRS and CDR2 YFSETQ. The CDR3 is 14 amino acids. The DNA for the CDR3 is TGCGCCAGCAGCTTCAATGCGGGGGCCAATGAGCAGTTCTTC. Its translation: CASSFNAGANEQFF.

The chain combines TRBV4-1 with TRBJ1-1; D is perhaps TRBD1 (5 bases). In germline, CDR1 is MGHRA, CDR2 YSYEKL. Deletions cut 7 bases from V and 3 bases from J, with 18 bases between. There are 15 residues in the CDR3. The CDR3 is CASTPSAGIDTEAFF. The CDR3 DNA reads TGCGCCAGCACCCCCTCGGCAGGGATTGACACTGAAGCTTTCTTT.

This chain links TRBV7-6 with TRBJ1-1; D remains ambiguous. Germline V lookup: CDR1 SGHVS, CDR2 FNYEAQ. The CDR3 runs 13 residues. With 0 bases removed from V and 10 bases from J, the gap between germline ends came to 12 bases. CDR3 sequence (DNA): TGTGCCAGCAGCTTAGCGGAACAGAAAGTAGCTTTCTTT. Translation gives CASSLAEQKVAFF.